This paragraph covers one T cell receptor (beta chain) sequence. The antigen this receptor binds is unknown. Base quality data are lacking; no much larger clone is found one base away. The record originates from a study of blood T cell repertoires in COVID-19 (dated by TCRdb to about 2020). Regarding the complete study: Collaborator samples came from the United States, Italy and Spain and covered acute and convalescent phases of COVID-19. The prospective study material was composed of cDNA or gDNA derived from T cells, B-cell-depleted T cells, or PBMCs. The sample metadata nearly always contained a de-identified subject ID, COVID-19 status, age in years and sex. Samples were obtained from the ongoing ImmuneRACE study (first 160 participants) and from 1,000 to 1,500 subjects provided by 6 global collaborators. HLA class I and class II types, where available, came from metadata supplied by the sample provider rather than from assay-based typing. The repertoires were released in a freely available public database intended as a resource for research on the immune response to SARS-CoV-2. Deeply sampled blood TCRbeta repertoires from subjects exposed to, actively infected with, or recovered from COVID-19 were included in the dataset. The full study reports these points: The quantity of clinical and demographic metadata differed by source and by participant and was supplied without curation.

The collaborating institutions used their own protocols to collect whole blood in K2EDTA tubes. For TCRbeta analysis, collaborator samples were shipped as frozen whole blood, as isolated PBMCs, or as DNA extracted from either sample type. The germline V and J ends show losses of 4 bases and 4 bases respectively, and no gene match explains 5 bases of the junction. There are 14 amino acids in the CDR3, from cysteine to phenylalanine inclusive. Only the CDR3 portion is preserved as DNA: 42 bases, with reading frame beginning at the first base. The germline V gene sets CDR1 to MDHEN and CDR2 to SYDVKM. TCRbeta CDR3 regions were amplified from genomic DNA by means of the immunoSEQ Assay, a bias-controlled multiplex PCR. As for how the authors treated the data: The number of nucleated cells in each sample was estimated from the amplification of reference gene primers within the assay. To quantify the absolute abundance of each unique TCRbeta CDR3 rearrangement, sequence reads were collapsed and filtered. Productive Simpson clonality was computed per sample as the square root of Simpson's diversity index over productive rearrangements. The source is immuneACCESS, and TCRdb retained only in-frame sequences with V and J called. Part of the clones is not carried over; for the studies checked, unresolved V genes explain less than half of this, and the remainder is unexplained. For V, J and clone size, that table is used; D and trimming come from the DNA. This sample holds about 85,000 clones; almost 90% were observed only once. In total, the top ten clones hold around 4% of the sample.

The chain couples TRBV28 to TRBJ1-2, with TRBD1 matching 8 junction bases. This clonotype was obtained from a woman older than 75 with active or convalescent COVID-19. Sequencing used peripheral blood. The DNA sequence follows: TGTGCCAGCAGTTCCCCGACAGGGGTCTATGGCTACACCTTC. Its translation reads: CASSSPTGVYGYTF.